The next 8 T cell receptor beta chains were all read from a single sample in a study of monozygotic twins with inflammatory bowel disease. Each CDR3 protein gets one entry in TCRdb, which reprocessed the 5' RACE reads and gives no DNA. Its table records 300,000 to 400,000 distinct CDR3 sequences. The sample was blood. These receptors were collected from a human donor with ulcerative colitis or Crohn's disease, or a healthy co-twin of an affected twin (not recorded which).

The gene calls are TRBV30 and TRBJ1-3. The CDR3 is 16 residues long. Per germline, CDR1 GTSNPN and CDR2 SVGIG (reference sequence). CDR3 region: CAWSRLGDTSGNTIYF.

The chain is built from TRBV14 and TRBJ2-1; TCRdb reports TRBD1, a call that lacks DNA to check it against. The CDR3 covers 14 residues. Germline lookup yields CDR1 SGHDN and CDR2 FVKESK. The CDR3 spells CASSQFGGYNEQFF.

The chain links TRBV5-1 to TRBJ1-1; TCRdb returns TRBD1, unconfirmable since there is no DNA. The CDR3 loop spans 14 amino acids. The germline CDR1 and CDR2 sequences are SGHRS and YFSETQ. The CDR3 loop is CASSSGQVNTEAFF.

The gene calls are TRBV28 and TRBJ1-5. CDR1 and CDR2 from the germline V gene are MDHEN and SYDVKM. The CDR3 is made up of 14 amino acids. The CDR3 loop is CASRVWKSNQPQHF. The full variable domain, its missing parts supplied by reference TRBV28 and TRBJ1-5, is DVKVTQSSRYLVKRTGEKVFLECVQDMDHENMFWYRQDPGLGLRLIYFSYDVKMKEKGDIPEGYSVSREKKERFSLILESASTNQTSMYLCASRVWKSNQPQHFGDGTRLSIL.

The V gene is TRBV27, the J gene TRBJ2-7; TCRdb lists TRBD2, though no DNA is available to test this call. There are 17 residues in the CDR3. Germline CDR1 reads MNHEY; CDR2 reads SMNVEV (reference sequence). The CDR3: CASSLRSPRAGRYEQYF.

The chain carries TRBV20-1 and TRBJ2-5; lacking DNA, the TRBD1 call made by TCRdb goes unchecked. Germline V gene lookup returns CDR1 DFQATT and CDR2 SNEGSKA (reference sequence). The CDR3 totals 13 residues. The CDR3 region is CSARRDRVETQYF.

The chain recombines TRBV5-4 with TRBJ2-1. Germline CDR1 SGHNT, CDR2 YYREEE (reference sequence). The CDR3 has 15 residues. CDR3 protein: CASSLEGLSNNEQFF.

The CDR3 loop reads CASSPIGAEQYF. The chain joins TRBV7-2 to TRBJ2-7; TCRdb lists TRBD1, though no DNA is available to test this call. The CDR3 extends over 12 amino acids. The V gene's germline CDR1 is SGHTA and CDR2 FQGNSA.